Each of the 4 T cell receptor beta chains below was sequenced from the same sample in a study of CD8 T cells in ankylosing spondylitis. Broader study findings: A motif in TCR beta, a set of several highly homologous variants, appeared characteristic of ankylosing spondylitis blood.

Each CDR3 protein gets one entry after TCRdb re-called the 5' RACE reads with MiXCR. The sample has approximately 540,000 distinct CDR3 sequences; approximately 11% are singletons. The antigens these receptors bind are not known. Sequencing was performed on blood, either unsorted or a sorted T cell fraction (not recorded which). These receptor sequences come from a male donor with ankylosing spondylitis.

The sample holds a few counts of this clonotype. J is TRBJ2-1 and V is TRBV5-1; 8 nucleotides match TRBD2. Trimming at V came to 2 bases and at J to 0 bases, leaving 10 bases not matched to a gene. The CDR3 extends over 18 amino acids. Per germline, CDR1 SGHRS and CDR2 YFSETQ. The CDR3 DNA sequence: TGCGCCAGCAGCTTCGGACTAGCCGATGATACCTCCTACAATGAGCAGTTCTTC. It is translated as CASSFGLADDTSYNEQFF.

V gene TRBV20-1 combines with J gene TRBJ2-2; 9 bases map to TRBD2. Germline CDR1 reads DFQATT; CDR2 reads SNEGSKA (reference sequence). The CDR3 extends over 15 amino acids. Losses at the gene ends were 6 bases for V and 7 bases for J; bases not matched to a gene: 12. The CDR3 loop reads CSAPSGGRANGELFF. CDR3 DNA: TGCAGTGCGCCGTCGGGCGGGAGGGCCAACGGGGAGCTGTTTTTT.

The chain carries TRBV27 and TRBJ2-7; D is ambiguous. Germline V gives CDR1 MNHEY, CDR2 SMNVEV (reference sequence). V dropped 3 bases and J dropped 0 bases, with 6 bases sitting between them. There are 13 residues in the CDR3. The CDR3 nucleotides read TGTGCCAGCAGTTTTATGGGCTCCTACGAGCAGTACTTC. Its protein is CASSFMGSYEQYF.

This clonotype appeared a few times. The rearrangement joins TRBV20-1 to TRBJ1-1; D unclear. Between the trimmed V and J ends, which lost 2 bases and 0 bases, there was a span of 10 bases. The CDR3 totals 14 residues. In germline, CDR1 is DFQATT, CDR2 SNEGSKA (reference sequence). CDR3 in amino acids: CSARLVGMNTEAFF. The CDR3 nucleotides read TGCAGTGCTAGATTGGTAGGGATGAACACTGAAGCTTTCTTT.